This T cell receptor beta chain stems from a study of blood T cells in healthy people across ages. Primers used in a second PCR of about 6 to 11 cycles were a sample-barcoded 5' primer and a J-beta primer mix. MiXCR was run by TCRdb on the 5' RACE reads, yielding one entry per CDR3 protein. The sample has about 590,000 distinct CDR3 sequences, roughly 30% seen once; the top ten hold around 16%. The CDR3 has 17 amino acids. From germline, CDR1 is SGHAT and CDR2 FQNNGV. Between the trimmed V and J ends, which lost 4 bases and 0 bases, there was a span of 18 bases. This chain connects TRBV11-2 to TRBJ1-1; perhaps TRBD1 as D (5 bases). The sequence derives from an elderly woman in good health. Sequenced sample: blood. DNA of the CDR3: TGTGCCAGCAGCTCCCCCGGGGGTACATTCATGAACACTGAAGCTTTCTTT. Translating it yields CASSSPGGTFMNTEAFF. The whole variable domain, filled in from reference TRBV11-2 and TRBJ1-1, reads EAGVAQSPRYKIIEKRQSVAFWCNPISGHATLYWYQQILGQGPKLLIQFQNNGVVDDSQLPKDRFSAERLKGVDSTLKIQPAKLEDSAVYLCASSSPGGTFMNTEAFFGQGTRLTVV.